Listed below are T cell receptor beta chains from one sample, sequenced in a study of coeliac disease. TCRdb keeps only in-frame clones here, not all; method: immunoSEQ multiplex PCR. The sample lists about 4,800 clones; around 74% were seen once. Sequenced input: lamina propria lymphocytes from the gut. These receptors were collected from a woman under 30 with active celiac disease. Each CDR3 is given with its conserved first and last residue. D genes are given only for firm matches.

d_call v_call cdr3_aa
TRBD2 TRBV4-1 CASSQGTSGYTGELFF
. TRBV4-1 CASSPGTPPSTDTQYF
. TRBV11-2 CASSPSTGGYEQFF
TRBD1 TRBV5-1 CASATGYEQYF
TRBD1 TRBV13 CASSSTLKNRGRGMNTEAFF
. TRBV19 CASSMRGSSSYNSPLHF
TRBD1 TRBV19 CASRVGDRSSYEQYF
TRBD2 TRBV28 CATGLAGGTNEQFF
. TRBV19 CASSIGRGASNQPQHF
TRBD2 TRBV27 CASSLRLAGHKNIQYF
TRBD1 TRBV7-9 CASSLGQGPHEAFF
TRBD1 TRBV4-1 CASSQESPGTGVEEAFF
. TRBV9 CASSVSGTQIQETQYF
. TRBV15 CATSRKGGDTEAFF
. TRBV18 CASSNGGLQRGEQYF
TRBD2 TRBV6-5 CASSYSPGLVKETQYF
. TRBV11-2 CASSLVAGSEQYF
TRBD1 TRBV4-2 CASSQEGQGTEAFF
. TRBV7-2 CASSLRVNTGELFF
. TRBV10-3 CAISQNGGGTQYF
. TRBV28 CASTKGEGTGKNTEAFF
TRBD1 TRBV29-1 CSATPTPDRAIPEAFF
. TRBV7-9 CASSLEGGGPWNYGYTF
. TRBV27 CAYLIGTPNRDRANYGYTF
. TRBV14 CASVFWSGRYGYTF
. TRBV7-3 CASSLSGGAGGYTF
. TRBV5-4 CASSLVSGYNQETQYF
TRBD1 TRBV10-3 CAISESGQQETQYF
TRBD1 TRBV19 CASSLLGQSNEKLFF
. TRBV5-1 CASSLDGVNADTQYF
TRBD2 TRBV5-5 CASSFGGGTDTQYF
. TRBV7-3 CASSSPGAGNTEAFF